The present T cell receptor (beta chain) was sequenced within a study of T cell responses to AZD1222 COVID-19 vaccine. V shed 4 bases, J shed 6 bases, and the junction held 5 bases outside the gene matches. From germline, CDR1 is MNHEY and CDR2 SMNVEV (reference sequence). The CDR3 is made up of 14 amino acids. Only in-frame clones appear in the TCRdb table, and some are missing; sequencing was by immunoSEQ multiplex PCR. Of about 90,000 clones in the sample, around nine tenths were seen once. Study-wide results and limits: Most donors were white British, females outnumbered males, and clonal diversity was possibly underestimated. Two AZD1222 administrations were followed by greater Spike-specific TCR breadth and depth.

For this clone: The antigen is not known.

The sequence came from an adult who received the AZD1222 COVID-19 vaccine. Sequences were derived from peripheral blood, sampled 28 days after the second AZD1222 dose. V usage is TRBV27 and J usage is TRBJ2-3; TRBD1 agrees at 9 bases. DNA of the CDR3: TGTGCCAGCAGTTGGGGACAGGGTCCCGATACGCAGTATTTT. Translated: CASSWGQGPDTQYF.